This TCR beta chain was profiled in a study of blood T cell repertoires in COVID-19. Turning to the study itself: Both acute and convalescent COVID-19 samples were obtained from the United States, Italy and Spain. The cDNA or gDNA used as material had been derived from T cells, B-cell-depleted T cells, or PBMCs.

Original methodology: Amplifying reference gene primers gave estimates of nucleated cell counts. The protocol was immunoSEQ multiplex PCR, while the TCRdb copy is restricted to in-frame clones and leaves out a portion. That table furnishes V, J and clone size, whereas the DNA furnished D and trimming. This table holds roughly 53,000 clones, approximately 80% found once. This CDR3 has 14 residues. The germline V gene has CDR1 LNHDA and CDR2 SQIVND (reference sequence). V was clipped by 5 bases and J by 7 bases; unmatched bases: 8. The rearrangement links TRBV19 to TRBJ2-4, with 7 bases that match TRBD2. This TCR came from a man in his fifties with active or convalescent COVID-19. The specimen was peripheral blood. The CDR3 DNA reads TGTGCCAGTAGTCAGATAGGGACTACTAACATTCAGTACTTC. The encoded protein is CASSQIGTTNIQYF.